This T cell receptor (beta chain) came from a study of OX40 agonist ivuxolimab in advanced cancers. V dropped 0 bases and J dropped 0 bases, with 9 bases sitting between them. Per germline, CDR1 MNHEY and CDR2 SVGAGI. The CDR3 runs to 15 residues. The data were produced by immunoSEQ multiplex PCR, yet TCRdb's version contains in-frame clones alone and is incomplete. This sample yields around 66,000 clones, of which approximately 84% are seen a single time; 3.5% to 5% belongs to the top ten. The source was CD4+ or CD8+ T cells sorted from blood, collected in a trial of the OX40 agonist ivuxolimab. This clonotype originated in an adult with an advanced solid tumor such as melanoma, head and neck, liver or kidney cancer. V gene TRBV6-5 combines with J gene TRBJ2-7; D not resolved. The CDR3 loop reads CASSYSRVSSYEQYF. The CDR3, as DNA: TGTGCCAGCAGTTACTCAAGGGTTAGCTCCTACGAGCAGTACTTC.